These 16 T cell receptor beta chains were sequenced from one sample in a study of T-cell memory formation after mild COVID-19. TCRdb processed the 5' RACE reads anew with MiXCR; each CDR3 protein has one entry. Of over 350,000 distinct CDR3 sequences in the sample, about 16% are singletons; the top ten hold 20% to 25%. Source material: PBMCs or a T cell subset sorted from them (not recorded which). The receptors were sampled from a young man who had mild COVID-19 (a few samples of this study predate the infection). Cell type and time point are not known.

The chain employs TRBV3-1 and TRBJ2-7, with D maybe TRBD1 (6 bases). Germline CDR1 is LGHDT and CDR2 is YNNKEL (reference sequence). The CDR3 spans 17 residues. V dropped 0 bases and J dropped 4 bases, with 19 bases sitting between them. The CDR3 is CASSQDWGRRVEYEQYF. In nucleotides, the CDR3 is TGTGCCAGCAGCCAAGATTGGGGGCGGCGAGTGGAGTACGAGCAGTACTTC.

The chain has TRBV4-3 and TRBJ1-5; D gene uncertain. The CDR3 loop spans 15 amino acids. CDR1 is LGHNA and CDR2 is YSLEER in the germline V gene. Trimming cost V 1 base and J 0 bases, with 7 bases left between them. This chain's CDR3 is CASSQGAYSNQPQHF. In nucleotides, the CDR3 is TGCGCCAGCAGCCAAGGGGCCTATAGCAATCAGCCCCAGCATTTT.

V is TRBV20-1 and J is TRBJ2-1, with D tentatively TRBD1 (5 bases). This CDR3 is 14 amino acids long. Germline V lookup: CDR1 DFQATT, CDR2 SNEGSKA (reference sequence). The V end lost 1 base, the J end lost 6 bases, and 13 bases lay between the germline ends. The CDR3 here is CSARVTLRANEQFF. CDR3 in DNA: TGCAGTGCTAGAGTCACCCTCAGGGCCAATGAGCAGTTCTTC.

The chain employs TRBV4-2 and TRBJ2-5; 11 bases agree with TRBD1. The CDR3 consists of 15 residues. Losses at the gene ends were 4 bases for V and 5 bases for J; bases not matched to a gene: 6. Looked up from germline, CDR1 is LGHNA and CDR2 is YNFKEQ. As DNA, the CDR3 is TGTGCCAGCAGCCTCGGGACAGGGGGAGCCGAGACCCAGTACTTC. This codes for CASSLGTGGAETQYF.

This clonotype has just a few counts. As DNA, the CDR3 is TGCGCCAGCAGCTTGGACAGGGAACTGAGCGAGCAGTACTTC. Encoded protein: CASSLDRELSEQYF. The chain carries TRBV5-1 and TRBJ2-7, with D possibly matching TRBD1 (6 bases). Germline-derived CDR1 and CDR2 are SGHRS and YFSETQ. The CDR3 length is 14 residues. Trimming pared 0 bases from V and 6 bases from J, leaving 13 bases between.

In this sample, this clonotype turned up a few times. This sequence joins TRBV6-1 and TRBJ1-5; D unresolved. This CDR3 comprises 15 residues. Trimming pared 2 bases from V and 0 bases from J, leaving 8 bases between. Germline V gene sequence: CDR1 MNHNS, CDR2 SASEGT. CDR3 nucleotide sequence: TGTGCCAGCAGTGAAAGGTTTTATAGCAATCAGCCCCAGCATTTT. This sequence encodes CASSERFYSNQPQHF.

This clonotype was counted a few times. The chain combines TRBV5-6 with TRBJ1-2; D unclear. This CDR3 is 17 amino acids long. Germline CDR1 reads SGHDT; CDR2 reads YYEEEE. V lost 0 bases to trimming and J lost 2 bases, with 17 bases between them. The CDR3 loop is CASSLGFKAWENYGYTF. Here the CDR3 DNA reads TGTGCCAGCAGCTTGGGTTTCAAGGCATGGGAGAACTATGGCTACACCTTC.

V is TRBV2 and J is TRBJ2-5; the D gene is possibly TRBD1 (5 bases). The CDR3 has 13 amino acids. V was trimmed by 8 bases and J by 2 bases, leaving 12 bases between them. Germline CDR1 is SNHLY and CDR2 is FYNNEI. The DNA for the CDR3 is TGTGCCAGCCATCTCGACAGTCAAGAGACCCAGTACTTC. It yields the protein CASHLDSQETQYF.

This clonotype was counted many times. This chain connects TRBV12-3 or TRBV12-4 to TRBJ1-4; D call uncertain. V was shortened by 5 bases and J by 0 bases, with 10 bases between the two germline ends. The CDR3 length is 15 residues. The CDR3 is CASSPPGTTNEKLFF. The CDR3 DNA sequence: TGTGCCAGCAGTCCCCCAGGAACAACTAATGAAAAACTGTTTTTT.

This clonotype was counted a few times. The rearrangement uses TRBV12-3 or TRBV12-4 and TRBJ2-1; TRBD1 is a possible D gene (7 bases). This CDR3 has 13 amino acids. Trimming took off 6 bases at V and 15 bases at J, with 21 bases between the two ends. The CDR3 DNA reads as TGTGCCAGCAGGCCGGGACAGCGGCGGGGCGCGTTCTTC. Translated: CASRPGQRRGAFF.

In its sample, this clonotype was seen a few times. This chain uses TRBV4-3 with TRBJ2-5, with D perhaps matching TRBD2 (5 bases). The germline gives CDR1 LGHNA, CDR2 YSLEER. Trimming took 0 bases from V and 8 from J, leaving 13 bases between them. The CDR3 has 14 amino acids. The CDR3 sequence: CASSQDGLGSTQYF. DNA for the CDR3: TGCGCCAGCAGCCAAGATGGGTTAGGGAGCACCCAGTACTTC.

V and J are TRBV9 and TRBJ2-5; D gene ambiguous. Germline CDR1 SGDLS, CDR2 YYNGEE. V was trimmed by 0 bases and J by 7 bases, leaving 10 bases between them. CDR3 length equals 13 residues. CDR3 DNA sequence: TGTGCCAGCAGCGTAGAATTTACTGGGACCCAGTACTTC. Residues: CASSVEFTGTQYF.

The chain is built from TRBV20-1 and TRBJ1-5; unclear D gene. The V gene's germline CDR1 is DFQATT and CDR2 SNEGSKA (reference sequence). This CDR3 is 11 amino acids long. Trimming left V 3 bases short and J 9 bases short, with 9 bases between. For the CDR3, the DNA is TGCAGTGCTAGTCGTGGAGGGCCCCAGCATTTT. Translated: CSASRGGPQHF.

The rearrangement joins TRBV7-2 to TRBJ2-2, with D unclear. The germline V and J ends were trimmed by 1 base and 0 bases, with 9 bases remaining between them. The CDR3 runs to 16 residues. Germline CDR1 and CDR2: SGHTA and FQGNSA. The CDR3 DNA is TGTGCCAGCAGCTTAGTTCCGGATGCGAACACCGGGGAGCTGTTTTTT. This encodes CASSLVPDANTGELFF. Combining the CDR3 with reference TRBV7-2 and TRBJ2-2 gives the whole variable domain GAGVSQSPSNKVTEKGKDVELRCDPISGHTALYWYRQSLGQGLEFLIYFQGNSAPDKSGLPSDRFSAERTGGSVSTLTIQRTQQEDSAVYLCASSLVPDANTGELFFGEGSRLTVL.

The chain has TRBV30 and TRBJ2-1, with D possibly matching TRBD1 (6 bases). This CDR3 has 13 residues. V dropped 3 bases and J dropped 1 base, with 7 bases sitting between them. Germline V gene lookup returns CDR1 GTSNPN and CDR2 SVGIG (reference sequence). The CDR3 nucleotides are TGTGCCTGGAGCCAGGGGTCCTACAATGAGCAGTTCTTC. It codes for CAWSQGSYNEQFF.

The V gene is TRBV7-2, the J gene TRBJ1-2, with 8 bases lining up with TRBD1. The CDR3 is made up of 14 amino acids. J gave up 7 bases and V 4 bases, and 8 bases lay outside the gene matches. The V gene's germline CDR1 is SGHTA and CDR2 FQGNSA. CDR3: CASSSRTGPGGYTF. DNA for the CDR3: TGTGCCAGCAGCTCCCGGACAGGGCCCGGTGGCTACACCTTC.